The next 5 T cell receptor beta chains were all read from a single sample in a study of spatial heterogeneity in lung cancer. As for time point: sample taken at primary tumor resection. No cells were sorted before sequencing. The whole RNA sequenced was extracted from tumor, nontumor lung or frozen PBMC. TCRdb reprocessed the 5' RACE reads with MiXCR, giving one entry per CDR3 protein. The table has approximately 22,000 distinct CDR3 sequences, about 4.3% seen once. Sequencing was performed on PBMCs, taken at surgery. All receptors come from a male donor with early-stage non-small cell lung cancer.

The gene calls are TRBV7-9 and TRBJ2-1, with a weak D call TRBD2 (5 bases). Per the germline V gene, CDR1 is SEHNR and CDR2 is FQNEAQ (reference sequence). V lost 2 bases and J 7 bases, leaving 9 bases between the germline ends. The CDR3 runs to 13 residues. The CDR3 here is CASSLTGWNEQFF. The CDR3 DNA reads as TGTGCCAGCAGCTTAACGGGGTGGAATGAGCAGTTCTTC.

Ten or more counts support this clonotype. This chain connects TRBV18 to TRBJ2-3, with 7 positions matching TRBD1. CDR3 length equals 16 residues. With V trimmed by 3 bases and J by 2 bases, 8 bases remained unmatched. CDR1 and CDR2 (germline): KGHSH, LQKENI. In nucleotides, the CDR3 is TGTGCCAGCTCACCCTCCGGAGACAGGGCCACAGATACGCAGTATTTT. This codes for CASSPSGDRATDTQYF.

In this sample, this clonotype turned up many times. CDR3 DNA sequence: TGCAGTTTGAACAGGGGAACGGCAACTAATGAAAAACTGTTTTTT. Protein sequence: CSLNRGTATNEKLFF. This chain joins TRBV20-1 and TRBJ1-4; 7 bases line up with TRBD1. The CDR3 contains 15 residues. V shed 8 bases and J 0 bases; nucleotides not matched to a gene: 9. Germline CDR1 and CDR2: DFQATT and SNEGSKA (reference sequence).

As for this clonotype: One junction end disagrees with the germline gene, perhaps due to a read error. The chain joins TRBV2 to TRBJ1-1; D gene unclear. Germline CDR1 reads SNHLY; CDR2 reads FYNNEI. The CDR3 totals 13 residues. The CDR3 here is CASSDRANTEALF. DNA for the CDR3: TGTGCCAGCAGTGATAGAGCGAACACTGAAGCTCTCTTT.

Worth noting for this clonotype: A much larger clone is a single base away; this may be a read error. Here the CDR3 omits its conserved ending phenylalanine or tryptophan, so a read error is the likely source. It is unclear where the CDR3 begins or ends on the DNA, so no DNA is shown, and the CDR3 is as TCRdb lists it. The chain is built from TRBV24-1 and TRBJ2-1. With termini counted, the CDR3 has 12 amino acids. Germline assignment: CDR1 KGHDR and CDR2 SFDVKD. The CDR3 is CATSSISGGWFS.